A single sample is the source of the 8 T cell receptor beta chains below, sequenced in a study of Ad26.COV2.S vaccination and SARS-CoV-2 variants. Method: immunoSEQ multiplex PCR; TCRdb's copy keeps in-frame clones and lacks some. The sample includes about 400,000 clones, around 85% seen only once; the top ten take approximately 3.7%. The treatment denotes: roughly 18 received Ad26.COV2.S at low or high dose, single or two shots; a few received placebo; per-sample allocation not given. The investigators took samples on day 63 after the first vaccine or placebo injection. Specimen: peripheral blood, collected in a trial of Ad26.COV2.S vaccine versus placebo. These TCRs come from a person aged 18-65 years who received the Ad26.COV2.S COVID-19 vaccine or a placebo.

V gene TRBV29-1 combines with J gene TRBJ2-7; the D gene is possibly TRBD2 (5 bases). The germline V gene has CDR1 SQVTM and CDR2 ANQGSEA. This CDR3 comprises 13 residues. V was clipped by 4 bases and J by 1 base, with 11 bases between them. The CDR3 is CSVVPRTSYEQYF. CDR3 sequence (DNA): TGCAGCGTTGTACCCAGGACTTCCTACGAGCAGTACTTC.

The chain has TRBV11-2 and TRBJ1-2; D unresolved. The germline V gene has CDR1 SGHAT and CDR2 FQNNGV. The V gene lost 0 bases and the J gene lost 6 bases, with 17 bases spanning the gap. CDR3 length: 16 residues. The chain's CDR3 is CASSLDPLALLNGYTF. CDR3 bases: TGTGCCAGCAGCTTAGACCCCCTGGCCCTCTTAAATGGCTACACCTTC.

Notes on this clone: Other DNA sequences in this sample translate to the same CDR3. The chain employs TRBV7-9 and TRBJ1-3; D call uncertain. This CDR3 has 12 residues. The germline V gene has CDR1 SEHNR and CDR2 FQNEAQ (reference sequence). V gave up 2 bases and J gave up 1 base, with 0 bases separating them. CDR3 bases: TGTGCCAGCAGCTTATCTGGAAACACCATATATTTT. It encodes CASSLSGNTIYF.

The V and J genes are TRBV30 and TRBJ2-1, with 13 bases fitting TRBD2. CDR3 length: 14 residues. Unmatched junction bases numbered 10, after V lost 8 bases and J lost 9 bases. Germline V gene data show CDR1 as GTSNPN and CDR2 as SVGIG (reference sequence). DNA of the CDR3: TGTGCCGGGACCACTAGCGGGGGGGTTAGTGAGCAGTTCTTC. Amino acids: CAGTTSGGVSEQFF.

The V and J genes are TRBV20-1 and TRBJ2-1; the match to TRBD2 covers 11 bases. V lost 3 bases and J lost 12; bases outside the gene matches: 16. The CDR3 runs to 16 residues. CDR1 and CDR2 from the germline V gene are DFQATT and SNEGSKA (reference sequence). The CDR3 DNA reads as TGCAGTGCTAGTAGGGCTAGCGGGGGGCCGTTGCTTCTGCAGTTCTTC. Residues: CSASRASGGPLLLQFF.

The rearrangement uses TRBV5-1 and TRBJ1-6; D is perhaps TRBD1 (5 bases). The CDR3 is 15 residues long. Germline V gene data show CDR1 as SGHRS and CDR2 as YFSETQ. The V end lost 5 bases, the J end lost 0 bases, and 9 bases lay between the germline ends. CDR3 sequence (DNA): TGCGCCAGCAGGGGGGGAGGCTCCTATAATTCACCCCTCCACTTT. Its translation is CASRGGGSYNSPLHF. Filled out from reference TRBV5-1 and TRBJ1-6, the complete variable domain reads KAGVTQTPRYLIKTRGQQVTLSCSPISGHRSVSWYQQTPGQGLQFLFEYFSETQRNKGNFPGRFSGRQFSNSRSEMNVSTLELGDSALYLCASRGGGSYNSPLHFGNGTRLTVT.

In this sample, this clone turned up a few times. The chain employs TRBV5-6 and TRBJ1-2; TRBD1 is a possible D gene (6 bases). Trimming pared 0 bases from V and 8 bases from J, leaving 17 bases between. The CDR3 length is 15 residues. Per germline, CDR1 SGHDT and CDR2 YYEEEE. The CDR3 loop reads CASSLGASQGLGYTF. The CDR3 DNA reads as TGTGCCAGCAGCTTGGGAGCCTCGCAGGGGCTCGGCTACACCTTC.

The chain joins TRBV27 to TRBJ2-3; 14 bases line up with TRBD2. Germline lookup yields CDR1 MNHEY and CDR2 SMNVEV (reference sequence). This CDR3 has 17 amino acids. J gave up 0 bases and V 5 bases, and 4 bases lay outside the gene matches. CDR3 region: CASSRGLAGVSTDTQYF. The CDR3, as DNA: TGTGCCAGCAGTAGGGGACTAGCGGGAGTCAGCACAGATACGCAGTATTTT.